Described below is a single TCR beta chain sequence and its context. This specimen belongs to a study of T cell responses to AZD1222 COVID-19 vaccine. Assay: immunoSEQ multiplex PCR; the TCRdb copy retains only in-frame clones and omits some. The table has 150,000 to 200,000 clones, 85% to 90% seen once. The sequence came from an adult in good health. Sequenced material: peripheral blood, taken on day 0 of AZD1222 vaccination.

The CDR3 coding sequence is TGTGCCAGCAGCGTAGCAGCTTTAAACACCGGGGAGCTGTTTTTT. Translating gives CASSVAALNTGELFF. This rearrangement joins TRBV9 to TRBJ2-2; D unclear. The CDR3 has 15 amino acids. The germline gives CDR1 SGDLS, CDR2 YYNGEE. Deletions cut 0 bases from V and 2 bases from J, with 8 bases between.